This T cell receptor beta chain derives from a study of T cells in Graves' hyperthyroidism and ophthalmopathy. Disease lasting under 3 months, a NOSPECS grade of at least 4, and a Clinical Activity Score of at least 3 were features of the ophthalmopathy patients. Uncontrolled infection, other autoimmune disease, pregnancy or lactation led to exclusion. This clonotype was recorded many times. Amplified regions were TCR beta CDR3 sequences from RNA transcripts. Researchers ran a first-round RT-PCR on the TCR CDR3 using the HTBI primer set. TCRdb ran MiXCR on the multiplex PCR reads and lists one entry per CDR3 protein. In the table there are more than 500,000 distinct CDR3 sequences, under 15% of which are singletons. Sequenced material: blood. The clonotype originates from a woman in her thirties or forties with Graves' ophthalmopathy.

CDR3 bases: TGTGCCAGCAGTGACTCGCGGCTGTGGGCTTCGGCTGTGGATGCCTACGAGCAGTACTTC. It specifies CASSDSRLWASAVDAYEQYF. J is TRBJ2-7 and V is TRBV6-4, with D uncertain. CDR1 MRHNA and CDR2 SNTAGT come from the germline V gene. V was cut by 0 bases and J by 2 bases, with 26 bases left in between. This CDR3 contains 20 residues.